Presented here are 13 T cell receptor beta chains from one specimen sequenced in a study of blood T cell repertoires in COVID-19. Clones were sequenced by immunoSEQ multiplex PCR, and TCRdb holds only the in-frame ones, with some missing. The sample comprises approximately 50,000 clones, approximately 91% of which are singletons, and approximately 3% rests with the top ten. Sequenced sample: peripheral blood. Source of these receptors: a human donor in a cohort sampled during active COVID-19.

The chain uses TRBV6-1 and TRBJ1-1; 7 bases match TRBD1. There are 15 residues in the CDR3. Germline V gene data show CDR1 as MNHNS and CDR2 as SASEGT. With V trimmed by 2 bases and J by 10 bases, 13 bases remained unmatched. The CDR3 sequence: CASSELGGNWWLAFF. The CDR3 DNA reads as TGTGCCAGCAGTGAATTAGGGGGCAACTGGTGGTTAGCTTTCTTT.

This CDR3 is CASSQGGEGNEQFF. CDR3 DNA sequence: TGTGCCAGCAGCCAAGGAGGGGAGGGAAATGAGCAGTTCTTC. This rearrangement joins TRBV3-1 (or the pseudogene TRBV3-2) to TRBJ2-1; 7 bases match TRBD2. This CDR3 region has 14 residues. From germline, CDR1 is LGHDT and CDR2 YNNKEL (reference sequence). V was clipped by 1 base and J by 7 bases; unmatched bases: 4.

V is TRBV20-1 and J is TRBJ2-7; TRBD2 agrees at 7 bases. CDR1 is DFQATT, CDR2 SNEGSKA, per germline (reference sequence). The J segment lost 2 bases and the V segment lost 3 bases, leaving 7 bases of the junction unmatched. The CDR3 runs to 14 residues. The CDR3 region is CSASKLANAYEQYF. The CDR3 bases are TGCAGTGCTAGTAAACTAGCGAATGCCTACGAGCAGTACTTC.

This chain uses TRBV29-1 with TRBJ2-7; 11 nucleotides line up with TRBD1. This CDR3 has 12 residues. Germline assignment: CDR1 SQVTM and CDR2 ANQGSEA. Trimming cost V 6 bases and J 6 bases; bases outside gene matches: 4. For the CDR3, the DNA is TGCAGCGTCGGGGACAGGGGGACCGAGCAGTACGTC. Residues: CSVGDRGTEQYV.

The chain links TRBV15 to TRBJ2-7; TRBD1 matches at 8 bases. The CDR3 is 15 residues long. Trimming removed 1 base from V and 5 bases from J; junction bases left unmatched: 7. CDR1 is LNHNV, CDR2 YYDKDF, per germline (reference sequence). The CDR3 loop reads CATSRVNDRGNEQYF. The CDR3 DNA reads TGTGCCACCAGCAGAGTAAACGACAGGGGAAACGAGCAGTACTTC. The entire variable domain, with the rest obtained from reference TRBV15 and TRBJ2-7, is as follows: DAMVIQNPRYQVTQFGKPVTLSCSQTLNHNVMYWYQQKSSQAPKLLFHYYDKDFNNEADTPDNFQSRRPNTSFCFLDIRSPGLGDTAMYLCATSRVNDRGNEQYFGPGTRLTVT.

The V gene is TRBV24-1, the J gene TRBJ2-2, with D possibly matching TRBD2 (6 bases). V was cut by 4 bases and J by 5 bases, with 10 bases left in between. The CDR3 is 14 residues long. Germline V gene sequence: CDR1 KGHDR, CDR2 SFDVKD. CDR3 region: CATSEPGGTGELFF. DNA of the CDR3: TGTGCCACCAGTGAACCTGGGGGGACCGGGGAGCTGTTTTTT.

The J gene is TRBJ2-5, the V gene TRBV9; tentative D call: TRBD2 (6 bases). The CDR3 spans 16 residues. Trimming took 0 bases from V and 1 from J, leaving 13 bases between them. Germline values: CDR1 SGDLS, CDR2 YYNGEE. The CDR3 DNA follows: TGTGCCAGCAGCGTAGAATTTCGGGGGTTCCAAGAGACCCAGTACTTC. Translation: CASSVEFRGFQETQYF.

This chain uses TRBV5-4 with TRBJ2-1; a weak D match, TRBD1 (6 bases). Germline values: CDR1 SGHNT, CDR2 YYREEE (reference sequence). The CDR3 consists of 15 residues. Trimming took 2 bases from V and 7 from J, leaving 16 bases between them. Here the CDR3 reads CASSLSRGDSNEQFF. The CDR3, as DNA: TGTGCCAGCAGCTTAAGCAGGGGCGACTCAAATGAGCAGTTCTTC.

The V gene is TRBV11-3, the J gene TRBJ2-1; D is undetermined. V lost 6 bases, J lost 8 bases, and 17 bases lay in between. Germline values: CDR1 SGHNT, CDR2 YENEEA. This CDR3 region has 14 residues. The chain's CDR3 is CASSLVSISDEQFF. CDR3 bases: TGTGCCAGCAGTTTGGTTAGTATTTCTGATGAGCAGTTCTTC.

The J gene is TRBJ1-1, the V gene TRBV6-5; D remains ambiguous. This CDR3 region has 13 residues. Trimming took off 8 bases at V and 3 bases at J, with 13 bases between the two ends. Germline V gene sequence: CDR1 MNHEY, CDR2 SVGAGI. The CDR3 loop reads CASYEGGDTEAFF. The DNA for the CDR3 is TGTGCCAGCTATGAGGGTGGTGACACTGAAGCTTTCTTT.

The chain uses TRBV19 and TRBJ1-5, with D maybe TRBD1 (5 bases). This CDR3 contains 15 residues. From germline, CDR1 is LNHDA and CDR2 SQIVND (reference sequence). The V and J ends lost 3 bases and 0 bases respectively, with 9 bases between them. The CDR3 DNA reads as TGTGCCAGTAGTATCACCAGGGATAGCAATCAGCCCCAGCATTTT. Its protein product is CASSITRDSNQPQHF.

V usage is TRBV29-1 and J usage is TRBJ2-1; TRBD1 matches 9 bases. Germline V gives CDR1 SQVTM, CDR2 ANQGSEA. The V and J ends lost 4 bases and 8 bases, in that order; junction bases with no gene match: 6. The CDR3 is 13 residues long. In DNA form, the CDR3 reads TGCAGCGTTGCCGGACAGGGGATCCATGAGCAGTTCTTC. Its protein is CSVAGQGIHEQFF.

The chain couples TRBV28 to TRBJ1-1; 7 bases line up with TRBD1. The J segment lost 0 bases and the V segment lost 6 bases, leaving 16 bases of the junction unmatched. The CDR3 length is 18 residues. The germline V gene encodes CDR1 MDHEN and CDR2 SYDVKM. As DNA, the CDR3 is TGTGCCAGCAGCCCCGCGCCGGGACAGACTAACATGAACACTGAAGCTTTCTTT. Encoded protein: CASSPAPGQTNMNTEAFF.